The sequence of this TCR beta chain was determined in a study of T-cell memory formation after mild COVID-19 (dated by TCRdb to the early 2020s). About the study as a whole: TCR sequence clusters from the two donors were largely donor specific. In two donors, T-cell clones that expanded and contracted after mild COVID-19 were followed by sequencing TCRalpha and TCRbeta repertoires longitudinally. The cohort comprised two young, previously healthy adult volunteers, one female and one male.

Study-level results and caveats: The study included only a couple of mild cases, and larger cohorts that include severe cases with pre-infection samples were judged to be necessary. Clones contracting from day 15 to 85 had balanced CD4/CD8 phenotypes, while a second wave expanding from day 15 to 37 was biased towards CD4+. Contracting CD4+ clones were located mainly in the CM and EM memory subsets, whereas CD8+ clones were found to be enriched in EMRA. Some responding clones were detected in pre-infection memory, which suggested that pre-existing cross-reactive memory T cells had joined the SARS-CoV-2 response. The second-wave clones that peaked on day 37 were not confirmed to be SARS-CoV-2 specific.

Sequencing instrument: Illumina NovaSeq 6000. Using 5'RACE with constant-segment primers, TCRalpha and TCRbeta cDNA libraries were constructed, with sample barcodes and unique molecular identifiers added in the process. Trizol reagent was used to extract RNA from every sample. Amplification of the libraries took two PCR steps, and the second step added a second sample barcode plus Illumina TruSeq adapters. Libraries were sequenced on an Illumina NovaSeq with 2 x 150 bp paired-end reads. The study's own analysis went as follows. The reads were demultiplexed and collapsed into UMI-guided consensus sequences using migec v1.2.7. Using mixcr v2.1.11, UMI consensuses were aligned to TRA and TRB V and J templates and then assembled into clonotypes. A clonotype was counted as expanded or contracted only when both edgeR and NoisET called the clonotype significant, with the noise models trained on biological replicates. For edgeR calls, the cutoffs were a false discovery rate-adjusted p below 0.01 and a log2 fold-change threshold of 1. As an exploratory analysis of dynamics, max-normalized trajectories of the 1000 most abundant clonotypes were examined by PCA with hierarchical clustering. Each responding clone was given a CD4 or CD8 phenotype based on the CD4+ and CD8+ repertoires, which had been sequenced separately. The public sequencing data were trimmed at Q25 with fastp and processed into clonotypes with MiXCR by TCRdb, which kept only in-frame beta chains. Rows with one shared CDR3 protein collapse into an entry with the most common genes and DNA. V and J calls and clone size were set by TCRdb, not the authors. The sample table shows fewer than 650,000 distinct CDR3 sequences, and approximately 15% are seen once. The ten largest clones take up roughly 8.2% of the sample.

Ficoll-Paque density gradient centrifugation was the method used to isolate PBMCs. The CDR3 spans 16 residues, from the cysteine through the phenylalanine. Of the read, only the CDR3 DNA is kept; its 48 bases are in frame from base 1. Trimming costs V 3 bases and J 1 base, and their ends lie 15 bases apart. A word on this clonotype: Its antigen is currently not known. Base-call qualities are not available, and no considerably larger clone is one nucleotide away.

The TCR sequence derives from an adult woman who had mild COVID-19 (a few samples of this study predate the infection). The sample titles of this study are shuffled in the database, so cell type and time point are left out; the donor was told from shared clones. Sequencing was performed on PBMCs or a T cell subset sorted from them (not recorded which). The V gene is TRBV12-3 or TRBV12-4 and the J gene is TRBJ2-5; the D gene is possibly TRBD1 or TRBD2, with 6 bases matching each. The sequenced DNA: TGTGCCAGCAGTTTGGGGGGCTCCAACCTCCAAGAGACCCAGTACTTC. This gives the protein CASSLGGSNLQETQYF.